These 27 T cell receptor beta chains originate from one sample sequenced in a study of Ad26.COV2.S vaccination and SARS-CoV-2 variants. Assay: immunoSEQ multiplex PCR; the TCRdb copy retains only in-frame clones and omits some. The table has about 180,000 clones, about 83% seen once; the top ten hold 5% to 7%. The sample in question was peripheral blood, obtained after recovery from COVID-19. These receptor sequences come from a human donor who had recovered from COVID-19.

The chain is built from TRBV7-9 and TRBJ1-5; D is undetermined. The CDR3 runs to 14 residues. Germline V gives CDR1 SEHNR, CDR2 FQNEAQ (reference sequence). V gave up 5 bases and J gave up 4 bases, with 12 bases separating them. The CDR3 loop reads CASSGRTVNQPQHF. The CDR3 DNA sequence: TGTGCCAGCAGCGGGCGGACGGTGAATCAGCCCCAGCATTTT.

This chain links TRBV2 with TRBJ2-5; D unclear. The germline CDR1 and CDR2 sequences are SNHLY and FYNNEI. Trimming removed 5 bases from V and 5 bases from J, with 3 bases in between. This CDR3 contains 10 residues. The chain's CDR3 is CASSLETQYF. The CDR3 region has the DNA TGTGCCAGCAGTTTGGAGACCCAGTACTTC.

V and J are TRBV7-6 and TRBJ2-3; 9 bases align to TRBD2. V gave up 4 bases and J gave up 3 bases; unmatched junction bases: 8. From germline, CDR1 is SGHVS and CDR2 FNYEAQ. The CDR3 covers 16 residues. The CDR3 loop is CASSSTIAGATDTQYF. The CDR3 DNA sequence: TGTGCCAGCAGCTCCACCATAGCGGGAGCAACAGATACGCAGTATTTT.

Points on this clone: This sample also contains other DNA sequences that code for the same CDR3. The chain carries TRBV5-1 and TRBJ1-1; D remains ambiguous. The CDR3 is made up of 14 amino acids. V was pared by 0 bases and J by 0 bases, with 6 bases between. Germline V gene data show CDR1 as SGHRS and CDR2 as YFSETQ. CDR3 in DNA: TGCGCCAGCAGCTTGGGACAAATGAACACTGAAGCTTTCTTT. It yields the protein CASSLGQMNTEAFF.

The chain employs TRBV30 and TRBJ2-1, with 7 positions matching TRBD2. Germline CDR1 is GTSNPN and CDR2 is SVGIG (reference sequence). The junction had 10 bases not matched to a gene; V was cut back by 6 bases and J by 2 bases. This CDR3 is built from 15 residues. CDR3 sequence: CACESGGLPYNEQFF. Written as DNA, the CDR3 is TGTGCCTGTGAATCGGGGGGACTACCCTACAATGAGCAGTTCTTC.

This chain uses TRBV6-1 with TRBJ2-7; TRBD2 matches 7 bases. With 2 bases clipped from V and 6 bases from J, the junction kept 10 bases outside the gene matches. The CDR3 has 15 residues. Germline CDR1 and CDR2: MNHNS and SASEGT. The DNA of the CDR3 is TGTGCCAGCAGTGAATGGGAGGGGCCCTCCGTCGAGCAGTACTTC. Translating gives CASSEWEGPSVEQYF.

The rearrangement joins TRBV6-5 to TRBJ2-7; maybe TRBD1 (5 bases). Germline assignment: CDR1 MNHEY and CDR2 SVGAGI. The CDR3 runs 14 residues. V was trimmed by 5 bases and J by 2 bases, leaving 13 bases between them. The CDR3 region is CASSPGPATYEQYF. In DNA, the CDR3 is TGTGCCAGCAGTCCAGGGCCTGCTACCTACGAGCAGTACTTC.

This chain links TRBV28 with TRBJ1-2; TRBD1 might be the D (6 bases). The CDR3 has 13 residues. Trimming cost V 5 bases and J 8 bases, with 15 bases left between them. CDR1 and CDR2 (germline): MDHEN, SYDVKM. For the CDR3, the DNA is TGTGCCAGCAGTCAGGGGAAAGTAAAGGGCTACACCTTC. Translated: CASSQGKVKGYTF.

The genes are TRBV4-2 and TRBJ1-2; TRBD1 matches at 8 bases. Germline values: CDR1 LGHNA, CDR2 YNFKEQ. The ends lost 0 bases at V and 9 bases at J; junction bases unmatched: 6. CDR3 length: 14 residues. In DNA, the CDR3 is TGTGCCAGCAGCCAAGATCGGGGGGACAGGAGCTACACCTTC. Protein sequence: CASSQDRGDRSYTF.

On this clone itself: One end of the junction is discordant with germline, which a read error may explain. The chain links TRBV7-7 to TRBJ2-2, with TRBD1 identical over 10 bases. Germline CDR1 reads SSHAT; CDR2 reads FNYEAQ (reference sequence). The CDR3 has 14 amino acids. The CDR3: CASRQGADTGELFF. CDR3 in DNA: TGTGCTAGCAGACAGGGGGCGGACACCGGGGAGCTGTTTTTT. The whole variable domain, filled in from reference TRBV7-7 and TRBJ2-2, reads GAGVSQSPRYKVTKRGQDVTLRCDPISSHATLYWYQQALGQGPEFLTYFNYEAQPDKSGLPSDRFSAERPEGSISTLTIQRTEQRDSAMYRCASRQGADTGELFFGEGSRLTVL.

This chain joins TRBV7-8 and TRBJ1-4; D unresolved. The germline gives CDR1 SGHVS, CDR2 FQNEAQ. Trimming removed 5 bases from V and 4 bases from J, with 11 bases in between. The CDR3 runs to 14 residues. The CDR3 bases are TGTGCCAGCAGCCTCTCGGATCATAATGAAAAACTGTTTTTT. Encoded protein: CASSLSDHNEKLFF.

This chain joins TRBV7-8 and TRBJ1-1; perhaps TRBD1 as D (5 bases). Germline V gene lookup returns CDR1 SGHVS and CDR2 FQNEAQ. Trimming shortened V by 5 bases and J by 4 bases, and 11 bases separated the two germline ends. The CDR3 sequence is 13 residues long. Written as DNA, the CDR3 is TGTGCCAGCAGCCCTGGGGGGGGCACTGAAGCTTTCTTT. This gives the protein CASSPGGGTEAFF.

This clone was observed a single time. This rearrangement joins TRBV19 to TRBJ1-2; D unresolved. Germline V gene data show CDR1 as LNHDA and CDR2 as SQIVND (reference sequence). V lost 5 bases and J lost 8, with 9 bases in between. This CDR3 contains 11 residues. This CDR3 is CASSWGGGYTF. The DNA of the CDR3 is TGTGCCAGTAGTTGGGGTGGCGGCTACACCTTC.

V usage is TRBV7-9 and J usage is TRBJ1-2; D unclear. V lost 2 bases and J 2 bases, leaving 12 bases between the germline ends. The CDR3 covers 15 residues. The germline gives CDR1 SEHNR, CDR2 FQNEAQ (reference sequence). CDR3 DNA: TGTGCCAGCAGCTTATACCGGGATCCCAACTATGGCTACACCTTC. This translates into CASSLYRDPNYGYTF.

CDR3 DNA: TGTGCCAGCAGTTATTCGGGGACAGGGGAAAATCAGCCCCAGCATTTT. This encodes CASSYSGTGENQPQHF. This chain links TRBV6-2 or TRBV6-3 with TRBJ1-5; 10 bases map to TRBD1. J gave up 4 bases and V 3 bases, and 6 bases lay outside the gene matches. This CDR3 spans 16 amino acids. Looked up from germline, CDR1 is MNHEY and CDR2 is SVGEGT.

The chain recombines TRBV21-1 with TRBJ2-7; the tabulated D call, TRBD1, remains unverified against the DNA. TRBV21-1 is tagged as a pseudogene. This CDR3 is 13 amino acids long. The CDR3 protein is CASGGTGLAEQYF. Here the CDR3 DNA reads TGTGCCAGCGGGGGGACAGGGCTTGCCGAGCAGTACTTC.

This sequence joins TRBV5-1 and TRBJ1-1; TRBD1 might be the D (5 bases). V lost 0 bases and J 7 bases, leaving 7 bases between the germline ends. The CDR3 has 12 amino acids. CDR1 is SGHRS and CDR2 is YFSETQ in the germline V gene. The CDR3 nucleotides read TGCGCCAGCAGCTTGGAGGGACTTGAAGCTTTCTTT. Translation gives CASSLEGLEAFF.

The chain has TRBV7-9 and TRBJ2-7; 7 bases agree with TRBD1. Germline V gene data show CDR1 as SEHNR and CDR2 as FQNEAQ (reference sequence). V was clipped by 3 bases and J by 3 bases; unmatched bases: 2. The length of the CDR3 is 13 residues. CDR3 region: CASSLGQFYEQYF. Written as DNA, the CDR3 is TGTGCCAGCAGCTTGGGACAGTTCTACGAGCAGTACTTC.

The gene calls are TRBV4-1 and TRBJ1-1, with D maybe TRBD1 (6 bases). Trimming stripped 2 bases from V and 5 bases from J, with 15 bases between. There are 15 residues in the CDR3. Per germline, CDR1 MGHRA and CDR2 YSYEKL. The CDR3 bases are TGCGCCAGCAGCCAAAGAAGCAGGGGCCGGACTGAAGCTTTCTTT. Amino acid sequence: CASSQRSRGRTEAFF.

CDR3 sequence reads: CASSLGENSPLHF. The DNA of the CDR3 is TGTGCCAGCAGCTTAGGGGAAAACTCACCCCTCCACTTT. The chain joins TRBV11-1 to TRBJ1-6, with D unclear. Trimming stripped 1 base from V and 10 bases from J, with 8 bases between. The germline V gene encodes CDR1 SGHAT and CDR2 FQDESV (reference sequence). The CDR3 covers 13 residues. Full variable domain (remainder filled in from reference TRBV11-1 and TRBJ1-6): EAEVAQSPRYKITEKSQAVAFWCDPISGHATLYWYRQILGQGPELLVQFQDESVVDDSQLPKDRFSAERLKGVDSTLKIQPAELGDSAMYLCASSLGENSPLHFGNGTRLTVT.

The chain couples TRBV6-5 to TRBJ1-5, with a weak D call TRBD1 (6 bases). This CDR3 is built from 15 residues. The germline V gene encodes CDR1 MNHEY and CDR2 SVGAGI. Trimming pared 6 bases from V and 2 bases from J, leaving 14 bases between. The chain's CDR3 is CASSPLQGGNQPQHF. CDR3 bases: TGTGCCAGCAGCCCCCTACAGGGTGGCAATCAGCCCCAGCATTTT.

On this clone itself: The sample has other DNA sequences that encode this CDR3 too. This chain uses TRBV4-1 with TRBJ2-3; 13 bases map to TRBD2. Losses at the gene ends were 3 bases for V and 4 bases for J; bases not matched to a gene: 7. The length of the CDR3 is 17 residues. From germline, CDR1 is MGHRA and CDR2 YSYEKL. CDR3 coding DNA: TGCGCCAGCAGCCAGGGTACTAGCGGGGGGGCATCAGATACGCAGTATTTT. Protein: CASSQGTSGGASDTQYF.

The genes are TRBV21-1 and TRBJ2-7. TRBV21-1 corresponds to a pseudogene. The CDR3 is 15 residues long. CDR3 DNA sequence: TGTGCCAGCAGCTGCCGGACGGGTGGATCCTACGAGCAGTACTTC. Its protein product is CASSCRTGGSYEQYF.

This chain uses TRBV7-8 with TRBJ2-3; TRBD2 matches 10 bases. CDR3 length: 18 residues. Germline CDR1 reads SGHVS; CDR2 reads FQNEAQ. V dropped 2 bases and J dropped 2; count of bases not matched to a gene: 10. The CDR3 spells CASSLRVLAGASTDTQYF. The CDR3 nucleotides are TGTGCCAGCAGCTTACGAGTGCTAGCGGGGGCCTCCACAGATACGCAGTATTTT.

V is TRBV14 and J is TRBJ2-4; 9 positions agree with TRBD2. Per the germline V gene, CDR1 is SGHDN and CDR2 is FVKESK. This CDR3 is 14 amino acids long. Unmatched junction bases numbered 3, after V lost 7 bases and J lost 2 bases. The DNA for the CDR3 is TGTGCCAGCAATAGCGGGGGACCCAAAAACATTCAGTACTTC. Its protein is CASNSGGPKNIQYF.

CDR3 in amino acids: CASSVDAGQGGTYEQYF. The CDR3 DNA sequence: TGTGCCAGCAGCGTAGATGCGGGACAGGGGGGGACCTACGAGCAGTACTTC. The chain joins TRBV9 to TRBJ2-7, with TRBD1 matching 11 bases. With V trimmed by 0 bases and J by 2 bases, 7 bases remained unmatched. This CDR3 spans 17 amino acids. Germline assignment: CDR1 SGDLS and CDR2 YYNGEE.

The chain has TRBV27 and TRBJ2-7; possibly TRBD2 for D (6 bases). There are 12 residues in the CDR3. V was clipped by 5 bases and J by 9 bases, with 14 bases between them. CDR1 MNHEY and CDR2 SMNVEV come from the germline V gene (reference sequence). This chain's CDR3 is CASSTGLSSQYF. CDR3 DNA sequence: TGTGCCAGCAGTACCGGACTATCATCGCAGTACTTC.